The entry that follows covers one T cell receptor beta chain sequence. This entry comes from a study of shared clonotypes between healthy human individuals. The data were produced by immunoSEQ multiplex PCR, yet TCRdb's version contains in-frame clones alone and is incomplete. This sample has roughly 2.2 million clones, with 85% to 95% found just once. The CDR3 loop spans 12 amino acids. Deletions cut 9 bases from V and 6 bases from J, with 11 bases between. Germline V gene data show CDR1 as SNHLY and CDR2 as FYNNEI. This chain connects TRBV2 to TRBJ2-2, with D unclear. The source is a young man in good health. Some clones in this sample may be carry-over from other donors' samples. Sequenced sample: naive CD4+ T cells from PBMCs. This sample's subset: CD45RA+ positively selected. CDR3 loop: CASTDGPGELFF. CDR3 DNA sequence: TGTGCCAGTACAGATGGGCCCGGGGAGCTGTTTTTT.